The clone carrying this T cell receptor (beta chain) occurred many times. Its antigen remains unidentified. Trimming left V 8 bases short and J 0 bases short, with 12 bases between. Per the germline V gene, CDR1 is SGHTA and CDR2 is FQGNSA. This CDR3 has 14 amino acids. The record originates from a study of T cell repertoires in cytomegalovirus infection. For the study at large: Public TCR beta signatures were indicative of both CMV infection and a matching HLA type. Overall study findings and caveats: Cumulative public TCR beta family frequency identified CMV carriers with the relevant HLA. Clonotype analysis showed dominance of the ex vivo response by HLA-C-restricted CMV-specific TCR beta clonotypes.

One entry per CDR3 protein results from TCRdb running MiXCR on the reads. The table has around 260,000 distinct CDR3 sequences, about 23% seen once. The sequenced sample consisted of PBMCs. This sequence was found in a human donor in good health (CMV status not recorded). Some clones in this sample may be carry-over from other donors' samples. This chain uses TRBV7-2 with TRBJ2-3, with D perhaps matching TRBD1 or TRBD2 (5 bases each). DNA of the CDR3: TGTGCCAGCCATGGTTGGGACAGCACAGATACGCAGTATTTT. Translating it yields CASHGWDSTDTQYF.